This T cell receptor (beta chain) was captured in a study of T cell responses to AZD1222 COVID-19 vaccine. Study-level points and caveats: Clonal diversity was possibly underestimated, and the donors were mostly white British, with more females. Baseline serostatus was positive in only a handful of AZD1222 recipients.

Method: immunoSEQ multiplex PCR; TCRdb's copy keeps in-frame clones and lacks some. The repertoire holds roughly 180,000 clones, with around 90% as singletons. Pooled in the analysis were second doses at about 4 or about 12 weeks. Trimming at V came to 8 bases and at J to 7 bases, leaving 23 bases not matched to a gene. This CDR3 region has 18 residues. CDR1 is MNHEY, CDR2 SMNVEV, per germline (reference sequence). With respect to this clone: No antigen is known for it.

The chain couples TRBV27 to TRBJ2-1, with 7 nucleotides matching TRBD2. This clonotype originated in an adult who received the AZD1222 COVID-19 vaccine. The input for sequencing was peripheral blood, taken 28 days after the second AZD1222 dose. CDR3 in amino acids: CASPQDVLAENLLNEQFF. DNA of the CDR3: TGTGCCAGCCCCCAGGATGTTCTAGCGGAGAACCTACTGAATGAGCAGTTCTTC.